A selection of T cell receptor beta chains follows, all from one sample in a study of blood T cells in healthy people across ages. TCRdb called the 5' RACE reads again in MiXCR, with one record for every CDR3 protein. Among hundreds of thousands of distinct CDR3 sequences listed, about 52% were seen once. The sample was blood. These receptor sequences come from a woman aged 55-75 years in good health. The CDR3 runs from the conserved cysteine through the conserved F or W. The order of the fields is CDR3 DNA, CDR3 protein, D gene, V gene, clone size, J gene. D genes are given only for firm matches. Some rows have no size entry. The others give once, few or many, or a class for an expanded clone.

CDR3 DNA: TGTGCCAGCAGCCCAGACCTTCTCTCCTACAATGAGCAGTTCTTC; CDR3 protein: CASSPDLLSYNEQFF; D gene: -; V gene: TRBV12-1; clone size: -; J gene: TRBJ2-1
CDR3 DNA: TGTGCCAGCAGTTTATGGGGGGGCGAAGCTTTCTTT; CDR3 protein: CASSLWGGEAFF; D gene: -; V gene: TRBV28; clone size: few; J gene: TRBJ1-1
CDR3 DNA: TGTGCCAGCAGCTTAGACAGGGACCCCTACAATGAGCAGTACTTC; CDR3 protein: CASSLDRDPYNEQYF; D gene: -; V gene: TRBV7-2; clone size: -; J gene: TRBJ2-7
CDR3 DNA: TGTGCCAGCAGTCCCATTCTAGGAATGGGTTACAATGAGCAGTTCTTC; CDR3 protein: CASSPILGMGYNEQFF; D gene: -; V gene: TRBV28; clone size: -; J gene: TRBJ2-1
CDR3 DNA: TGTGCCAGCAGCGTTATCCGAAAAAGGGAACGACTAGTGTGGTACGAGCAGTACTTC; CDR3 protein: CASSVIRKRERLVWYEQYF; D gene: -; V gene: TRBV7-2; clone size: few; J gene: TRBJ2-7
CDR3 DNA: TGTGCCAGCACGTCCGGGACTAGCGGTGGGGGCGATGAGCAGTTCTTC; CDR3 protein: CASTSGTSGGGDEQFF; D gene: TRBD2; V gene: TRBV12-3/TRBV12-4; clone size: few; J gene: TRBJ2-1
CDR3 DNA: TGCAGCGTTGACTTAGAAGAGACCCAGTACTTC; CDR3 protein: CSVDLEETQYF; D gene: -; V gene: TRBV29-1; clone size: few; J gene: TRBJ2-5
CDR3 DNA: TGCAGCGTTGTTCGGGGGACTACAGATACGCAGTATTTT; CDR3 protein: CSVVRGTTDTQYF; D gene: -; V gene: TRBV29-1; clone size: -; J gene: TRBJ2-3
CDR3 DNA: TGTGCCGGGACTAGCTCCAGGGAGCAGTACTTC; CDR3 protein: CAGTSSREQYF; D gene: TRBD2; V gene: TRBV2; clone size: -; J gene: TRBJ2-5
CDR3 DNA: TGCGCCAGCAGCCAAGACCCCCGGGAGGAGGGTGGCTACACCTTC; CDR3 protein: CASSQDPREEGGYTF; D gene: -; V gene: TRBV4-3; clone size: -; J gene: TRBJ1-2
CDR3 DNA: TGCGCCAGCAGCTGGGGCAGGAATCGACAAGCCTACGAGCAGTACTTC; CDR3 protein: CASSWGRNRQAYEQYF; D gene: -; V gene: TRBV5-1; clone size: -; J gene: TRBJ2-7
CDR3 DNA: TGCAGCGTTGAATTTGCCTTATCGAACACCGGGGAGCTGTTTTTT; CDR3 protein: CSVEFALSNTGELFF; D gene: -; V gene: TRBV29-1; clone size: few; J gene: TRBJ2-2
CDR3 DNA: TGTGCCAGCACCCCCGACGGAGCCACAGATACGCAGTATTTT; CDR3 protein: CASTPDGATDTQYF; D gene: -; V gene: TRBV2; clone size: -; J gene: TRBJ2-3
CDR3 DNA: TGTGCCAGCAGCGTAGAGGACAGGGGGGACTACGAGCAGTACTTC; CDR3 protein: CASSVEDRGDYEQYF; D gene: TRBD1; V gene: TRBV9; clone size: few; J gene: TRBJ2-7
CDR3 DNA: TGTGCCAGCAGTAAAGTTGGCCAGCATGATTTAGCGGGAGGGCCAGAGACCCAGTACTTC; CDR3 protein: CASSKVGQHDLAGGPETQYF; D gene: TRBD2; V gene: TRBV25-1; clone size: few; J gene: TRBJ2-5
CDR3 DNA: TGTGCCAGCAGCTTAGCCTCGTTAGAGACCCAGTACTTC; CDR3 protein: CASSLASLETQYF; D gene: -; V gene: TRBV7-9; clone size: -; J gene: TRBJ2-5
CDR3 DNA: TGTGCCAGCAGAGACAGGGGTCAGACCCAGTACTTC; CDR3 protein: CASRDRGQTQYF; D gene: TRBD1; V gene: TRBV12-3/TRBV12-4; clone size: -; J gene: TRBJ2-5
CDR3 DNA: TGTGCCAGCAGCGGGGGGAGGGGGAAGGATACGCAGTATTTT; CDR3 protein: CASSGGRGKDTQYF; D gene: -; V gene: TRBV9; clone size: few; J gene: TRBJ2-3
CDR3 DNA: TGTGCCAGCAGCCAAGTGCAGACTAGCGGGAGGGGTACCGGGGAGCTGTTTTTT; CDR3 protein: CASSQVQTSGRGTGELFF; D gene: TRBD2; V gene: TRBV4-2; clone size: -; J gene: TRBJ2-2
CDR3 DNA: TGTGCCAGCAGTCGCGGGGGAGGGACAGGGGGAATCAATGAGCAGTTCTTC; CDR3 protein: CASSRGGGTGGINEQFF; D gene: TRBD1; V gene: TRBV6-2/TRBV6-3; clone size: -; J gene: TRBJ2-1
CDR3 DNA: TGCGCCAGCTGCCAAAAGGGGGGAAGTACTGAAGCTTTCTTT; CDR3 protein: CASCQKGGSTEAFF; D gene: -; V gene: TRBV4-3; clone size: -; J gene: TRBJ1-1
CDR3 DNA: TGTGCCAGCAGCTTAGGAGTACGGACTAGCCGGAATGAGCAGTTCTTC; CDR3 protein: CASSLGVRTSRNEQFF; D gene: TRBD2; V gene: TRBV7-2; clone size: few; J gene: TRBJ2-1
CDR3 DNA: TGTGCCAGCGAATTCGGGCTAGCGGGAGGCCTCCACGCGGATACGCAGTATTTT; CDR3 protein: CASEFGLAGGLHADTQYF; D gene: TRBD2; V gene: TRBV7-9; clone size: -; J gene: TRBJ2-3
CDR3 DNA: TGTGCCATCAGTGAAAGAGGGCGGGGGGGCGGACAAGAGACCCAGTACTTC; CDR3 protein: CAISERGRGGGQETQYF; D gene: TRBD2; V gene: TRBV10-3; clone size: -; J gene: TRBJ2-5
CDR3 DNA: TGTGCCACCAGTGATTCGGGCCGGGGCCCCAATGAGCAGTACTTC; CDR3 protein: CATSDSGRGPNEQYF; D gene: -; V gene: TRBV24-1; clone size: -; J gene: TRBJ2-7
CDR3 DNA: TGCAGTGCTAGAGCGGTGGTAGCGGGACGCACAGATACGCAGTATTTT; CDR3 protein: CSARAVVAGRTDTQYF; D gene: TRBD2; V gene: TRBV20-1; clone size: -; J gene: TRBJ2-3
CDR3 DNA: TGTGCCAGCAGCGCGGGGACAGGGTTCAACGAGCAGTACTTC; CDR3 protein: CASSAGTGFNEQYF; D gene: TRBD1; V gene: TRBV9; clone size: -; J gene: TRBJ2-7
CDR3 DNA: TGTGCCAGCAGCCCAGGCGCGGGAAGCGTAAATTCACCCCTCCACTTT; CDR3 protein: CASSPGAGSVNSPLHF; D gene: -; V gene: TRBV28; clone size: -; J gene: TRBJ1-6
CDR3 DNA: TGTGCCAGCGGGTTGGCAGGGGGGTACCAAGAGACCCAGTACTTC; CDR3 protein: CASGLAGGYQETQYF; D gene: -; V gene: TRBV25-1; clone size: -; J gene: TRBJ2-5
CDR3 DNA: TGCAGTGCTAGCCGTAGATTGTCAGGGGCCAACGTCCTGACTTTC; CDR3 protein: CSASRRLSGANVLTF; D gene: -; V gene: TRBV20-1; clone size: -; J gene: TRBJ2-6
CDR3 DNA: TGTGCCAGCAGCCTGCAGGCCGGGCCTAACTATGGCTACACCTTC; CDR3 protein: CASSLQAGPNYGYTF; D gene: -; V gene: TRBV7-2; clone size: few; J gene: TRBJ1-2